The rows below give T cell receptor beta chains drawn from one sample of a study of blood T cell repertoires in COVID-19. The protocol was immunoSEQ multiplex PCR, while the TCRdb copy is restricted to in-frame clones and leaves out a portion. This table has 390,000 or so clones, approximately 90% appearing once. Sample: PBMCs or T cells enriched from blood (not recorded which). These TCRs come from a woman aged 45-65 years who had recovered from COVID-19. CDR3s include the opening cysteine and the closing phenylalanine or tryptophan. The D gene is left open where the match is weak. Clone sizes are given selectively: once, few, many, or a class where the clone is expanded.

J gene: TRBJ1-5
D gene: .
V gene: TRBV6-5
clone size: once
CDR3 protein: CASSLGQNGQPQHF
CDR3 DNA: TGTGCCAGCAGCCTCGGACAGAATGGACAGCCCCAGCATTTT

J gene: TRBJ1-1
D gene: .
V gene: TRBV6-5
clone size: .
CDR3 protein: CASSYSGSPMNTEAFF
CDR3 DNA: TGTGCCAGCAGTTACTCGGGCAGCCCTATGAACACTGAAGCTTTCTTT

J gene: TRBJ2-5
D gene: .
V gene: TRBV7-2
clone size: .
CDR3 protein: CASSLGGSTGKETQYF
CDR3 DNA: TGTGCCAGCAGCTTAGGAGGGTCTACGGGGAAAGAGACCCAGTACTTC

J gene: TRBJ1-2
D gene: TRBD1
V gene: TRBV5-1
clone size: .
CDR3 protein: CASSTIPGQVNYGYTF
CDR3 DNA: TGCGCCAGCAGCACAATCCCGGGACAGGTGAACTATGGCTACACCTTC

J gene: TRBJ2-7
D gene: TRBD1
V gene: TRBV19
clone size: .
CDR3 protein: CASRGQGAREQYF
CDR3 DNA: TGTGCCAGTCGGGGACAGGGGGCTCGGGAGCAGTACTTC

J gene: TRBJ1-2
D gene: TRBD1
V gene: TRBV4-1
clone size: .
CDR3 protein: CASSHPGTANYGYTF
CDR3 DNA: TGCGCCAGCAGCCACCCAGGGACAGCTAACTATGGCTACACCTTC

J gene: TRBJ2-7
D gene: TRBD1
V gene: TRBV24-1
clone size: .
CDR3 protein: CATSARQGPYHEQYF
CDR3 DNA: TGTGCCACCAGTGCCCGACAGGGGCCGTACCACGAGCAGTACTTC

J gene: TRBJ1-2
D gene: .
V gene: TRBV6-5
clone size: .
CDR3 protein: CASGRGLGGYTF
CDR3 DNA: TGTGCCAGCGGTCGAGGGCTGGGTGGCTACACCTTC

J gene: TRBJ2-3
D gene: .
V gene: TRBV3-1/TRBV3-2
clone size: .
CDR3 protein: CASSQQADTQYF
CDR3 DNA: TGTGCCAGCAGCCAACAGGCGGATACGCAGTATTTT

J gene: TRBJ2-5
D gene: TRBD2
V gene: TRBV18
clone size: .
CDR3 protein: CASSPRTSGLETQYF
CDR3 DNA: TGTGCCAGCTCACCACGGACTAGCGGGTTGGAGACCCAGTACTTC

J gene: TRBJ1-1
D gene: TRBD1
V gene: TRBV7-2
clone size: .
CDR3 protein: CASSTRTGTNTEAFF
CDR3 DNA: TGTGCCAGCAGCACCCGGACAGGAACGAACACTGAAGCTTTCTTT

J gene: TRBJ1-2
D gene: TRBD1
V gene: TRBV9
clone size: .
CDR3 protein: CASSPQLDRGYGYTF
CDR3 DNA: TGTGCCAGCAGCCCCCAGCTGGACAGGGGCTATGGCTACACCTTC

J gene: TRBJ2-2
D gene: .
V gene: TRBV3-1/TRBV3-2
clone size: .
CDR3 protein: CASSPSARPSAGELFF
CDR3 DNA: TGTGCCAGCAGCCCGTCCGCCCGCCCCTCGGCCGGGGAGCTGTTTTTT

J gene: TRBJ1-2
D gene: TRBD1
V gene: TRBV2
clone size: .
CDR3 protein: CASSELGTGGYGYTF
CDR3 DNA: TGTGCCAGCAGTGAACTTGGGACAGGGGGCTATGGCTACACCTTC

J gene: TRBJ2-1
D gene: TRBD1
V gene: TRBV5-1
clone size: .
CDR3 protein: CASSLASDRVASNEQFF
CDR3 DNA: TGCGCCAGCAGCTTGGCCTCAGACAGGGTGGCTTCGAATGAGCAGTTCTTC

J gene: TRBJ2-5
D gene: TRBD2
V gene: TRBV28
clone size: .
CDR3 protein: CASSFWSGGGGAKETQYF
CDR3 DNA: TGTGCCAGCAGTTTCTGGAGTGGAGGCGGGGGGGCCAAAGAGACCCAGTACTTC

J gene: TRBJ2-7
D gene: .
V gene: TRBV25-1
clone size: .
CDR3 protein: CASSDVARNPYEQYF
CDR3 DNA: TGTGCCAGCAGTGATGTTGCTAGGAACCCCTACGAGCAGTACTTC

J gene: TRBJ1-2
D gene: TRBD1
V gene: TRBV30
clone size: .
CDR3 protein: CAWSRPTGNYGYTF
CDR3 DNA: TGTGCCTGGAGTCGACCGACAGGGAACTATGGCTACACCTTC

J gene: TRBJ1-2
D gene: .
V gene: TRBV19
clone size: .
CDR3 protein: CASSIGQGNYGYTF
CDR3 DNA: TGTGCCAGTAGTATAGGTCAGGGGAACTATGGCTACACCTTC

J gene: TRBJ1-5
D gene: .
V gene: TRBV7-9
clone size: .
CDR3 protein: CASSLESPGLNNQPQHF
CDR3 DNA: TGTGCCAGCAGCTTAGAATCCCCGGGGTTAAACAATCAGCCCCAGCATTTT

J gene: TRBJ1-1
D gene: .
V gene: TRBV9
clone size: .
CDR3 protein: CASSVDYISGLGNTEAFF
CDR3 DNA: TGTGCCAGCAGCGTGGATTATATATCAGGGCTGGGGAACACTGAAGCTTTCTTT

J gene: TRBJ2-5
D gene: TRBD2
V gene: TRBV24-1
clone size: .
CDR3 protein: CATSDPAGGETQYF
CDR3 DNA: TGTGCCACCAGTGACCCGGCGGGGGGAGAGACCCAGTACTTC

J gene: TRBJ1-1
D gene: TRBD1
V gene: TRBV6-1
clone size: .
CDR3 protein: CASSERGLGTEAFF
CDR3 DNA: TGTGCCAGCAGTGAAAGGGGGCTAGGGACTGAAGCTTTCTTT

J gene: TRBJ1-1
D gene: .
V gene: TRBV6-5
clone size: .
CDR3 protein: CASSYSAGMNTEAFF
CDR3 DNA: TGTGCCAGCAGTTATTCGGCAGGGATGAACACTGAAGCTTTCTTT

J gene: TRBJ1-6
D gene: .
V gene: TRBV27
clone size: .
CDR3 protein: CASSRIGTGGSPLHF
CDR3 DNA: TGTGCCAGCAGTCGTATCGGGACCGGGGGGTCACCCCTCCACTTT

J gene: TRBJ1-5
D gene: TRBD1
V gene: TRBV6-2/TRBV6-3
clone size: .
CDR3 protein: CASSPSGQGPLGNQPQHF
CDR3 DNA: TGTGCCAGCAGCCCTTCGGGACAGGGCCCACTGGGCAATCAGCCCCAGCATTTT

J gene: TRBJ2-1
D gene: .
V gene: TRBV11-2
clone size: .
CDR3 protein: CASSPRVIDGEQFF
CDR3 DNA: TGTGCCAGCAGCCCCCGTGTGATAGATGGTGAGCAGTTCTTC

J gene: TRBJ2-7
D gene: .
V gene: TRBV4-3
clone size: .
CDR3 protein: CASSPSLGSEQYF
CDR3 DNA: TGCGCCAGCAGCCCTTCGCTGGGGAGCGAGCAGTACTTC

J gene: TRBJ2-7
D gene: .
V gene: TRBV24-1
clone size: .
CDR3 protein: CATSDPTGFEQYF
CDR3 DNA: TGTGCCACCAGTGACCCGACAGGATTCGAGCAGTACTTC

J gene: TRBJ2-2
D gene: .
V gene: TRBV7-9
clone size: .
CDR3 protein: CASSYDFPTSWNTGELFF
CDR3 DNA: TGTGCCAGCAGCTACGACTTCCCGACTAGTTGGAACACCGGGGAGCTGTTTTTT

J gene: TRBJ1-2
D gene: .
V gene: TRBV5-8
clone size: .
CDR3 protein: CASSSQGVRSYGYTF
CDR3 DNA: TGTGCCAGCAGCTCCCAGGGTGTGCGGAGCTATGGCTACACCTTC

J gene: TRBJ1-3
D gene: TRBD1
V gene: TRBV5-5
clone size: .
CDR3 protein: CASSLTGTGIVGSGNTIYF
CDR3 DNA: TGTGCCAGCAGCCTAACCGGGACAGGGATTGTGGGCTCTGGAAACACCATATATTTT

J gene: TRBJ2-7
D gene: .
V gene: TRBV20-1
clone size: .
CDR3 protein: CSASNSYEQYF
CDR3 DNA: TGCAGTGCTAGTAACAGCTACGAGCAGTACTTC

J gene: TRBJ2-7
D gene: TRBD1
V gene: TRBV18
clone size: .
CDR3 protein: CASSLFQTGAVYEQYF
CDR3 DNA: TGTGCCAGCTCCCTCTTTCAAACAGGGGCGGTGTACGAGCAGTACTTC

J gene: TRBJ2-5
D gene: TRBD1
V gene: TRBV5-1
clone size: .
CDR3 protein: CASSLAHRTGPQETQYF
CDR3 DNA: TGCGCCAGCAGCTTAGCCCATAGGACAGGCCCACAAGAGACCCAGTACTTC

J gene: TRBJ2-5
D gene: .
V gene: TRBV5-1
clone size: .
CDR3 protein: CASSPRTTQETQYF
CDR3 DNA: TGCGCCAGCAGCCCGCGGACAACGCAAGAGACCCAGTACTTC

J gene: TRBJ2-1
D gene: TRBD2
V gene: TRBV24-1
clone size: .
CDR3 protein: CATSDPNRRGGEQFF
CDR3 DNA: TGTGCCACCAGTGATCCTAATCGAAGGGGAGGGGAGCAGTTCTTC

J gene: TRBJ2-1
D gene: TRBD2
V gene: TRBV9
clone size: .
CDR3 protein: CASSVVVAGGYNEQFF
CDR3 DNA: TGTGCCAGCAGCGTAGTGGTAGCGGGCGGGTACAATGAGCAGTTCTTC

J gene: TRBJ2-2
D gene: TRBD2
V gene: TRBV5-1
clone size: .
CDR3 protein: CASKGGSNTGELFF
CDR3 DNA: TGCGCCAGCAAGGGCGGGAGTAACACCGGGGAGCTGTTTTTT

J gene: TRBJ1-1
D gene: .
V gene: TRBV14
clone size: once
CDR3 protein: CASSPIRGMNTEAFF
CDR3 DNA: TGTGCCAGCAGCCCCATTCGGGGGATGAACACTGAAGCTTTCTTT

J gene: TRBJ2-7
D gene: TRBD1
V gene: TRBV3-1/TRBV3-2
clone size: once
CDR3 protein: CASTRSRTGPYEQYF
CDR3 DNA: TGTGCCAGCACCCGAAGTCGGACAGGACCCTACGAGCAGTACTTC

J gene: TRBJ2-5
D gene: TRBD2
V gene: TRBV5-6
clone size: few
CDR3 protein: CASSLPWGGSQETQYF
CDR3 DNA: TGTGCCAGCAGCTTGCCCTGGGGGGGTTCCCAAGAGACCCAGTACTTC

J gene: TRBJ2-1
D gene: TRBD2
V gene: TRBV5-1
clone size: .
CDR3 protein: CASSLAGGAWEQFF
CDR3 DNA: TGCGCCAGCAGCTTGGCCGGGGGGGCATGGGAGCAGTTCTTC

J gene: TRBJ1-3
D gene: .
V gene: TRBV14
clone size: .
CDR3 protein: CASSQATVTSGNTIYF
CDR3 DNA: TGTGCCAGCAGCCAAGCGACAGTGACCTCTGGAAACACCATATATTTT

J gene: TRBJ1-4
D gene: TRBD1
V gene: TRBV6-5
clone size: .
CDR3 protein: CASSPSDRAKLFF
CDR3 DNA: TGTGCCAGCAGTCCCTCGGACAGGGCCAAACTGTTTTTT

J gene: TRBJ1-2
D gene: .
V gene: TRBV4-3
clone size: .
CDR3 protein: CASSQDPLAIGGYTF
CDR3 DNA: TGCGCCAGCAGCCAAGATCCTTTAGCAATCGGTGGCTACACCTTC

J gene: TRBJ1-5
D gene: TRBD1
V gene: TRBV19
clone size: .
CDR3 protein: CASSVRDRGPNQPQHF
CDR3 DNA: TGTGCCAGTAGTGTCCGGGACAGGGGACCCAATCAGCCCCAGCATTTT

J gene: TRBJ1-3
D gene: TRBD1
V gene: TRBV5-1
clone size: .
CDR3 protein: CASSPGGTGNTIYF
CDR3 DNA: TGCGCCAGCAGCCCAGGGGGGACTGGAAACACCATATATTTT

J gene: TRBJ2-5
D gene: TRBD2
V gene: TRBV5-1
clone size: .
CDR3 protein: CASSPGTSGVGRAETQYF
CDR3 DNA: TGCGCCAGCAGCCCGGGGACTAGCGGGGTCGGGAGAGCAGAGACCCAGTACTTC

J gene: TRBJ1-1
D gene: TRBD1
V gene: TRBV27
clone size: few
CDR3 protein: CASISIPRTGKTEAFF
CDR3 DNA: TGTGCCAGCATCTCTATCCCCCGGACAGGGAAGACTGAAGCTTTCTTT

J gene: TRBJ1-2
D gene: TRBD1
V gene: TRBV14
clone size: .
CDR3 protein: CASSQITGAHYGYTF
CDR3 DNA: TGTGCCAGCAGCCAGATAACAGGGGCTCACTATGGCTACACCTTC